The 18 T cell receptor beta chains presented below share a single source sample, sequenced in a study of cytomegalovirus exposure and HLA in healthy donors. With 60 Vbeta and 13 Jbeta primers, the PCR was carried out. The data were produced by immunoSEQ multiplex PCR, yet TCRdb's version contains in-frame clones alone and is incomplete. The table has 120,000 to 150,000 clones, about 76% seen once. Sequencing was performed on PBMCs. These receptors were taken from a female donor in good health and CMV-seronegative.

This rearrangement joins TRBV5-1 to TRBJ2-3; D perhaps matches TRBD2 (6 bases). CDR1 and CDR2 from the germline V gene are SGHRS and YFSETQ. This CDR3 spans 21 amino acids. V lost 4 bases, J lost 1 base, and 31 bases lay in between. CDR3 sequence reads: CASSQPGASPKSYSGTDTQYF. CDR3 DNA sequence: TGCGCCAGCAGCCAGCCGGGAGCAAGTCCGAAGTCCTACAGCGGCACAGATACGCAGTATTTT.

J is TRBJ1-1 and V is TRBV11-3; TRBD1 matches at 9 bases. V was clipped by 5 bases and J by 1 base; unmatched bases: 5. Germline V gene sequence: CDR1 SGHNT, CDR2 YENEEA. The CDR3 spans 15 residues. CDR3 bases: TGTGCCAGCAGCCGCGGACAGGGGAGGAACACTGAAGCTTTCTTT. Protein sequence: CASSRGQGRNTEAFF.

In its sample, this clone was seen once. This chain uses TRBV29-1 with TRBJ2-5, with 9 bases lining up with TRBD1. In germline, CDR1 is SQVTM, CDR2 ANQGSEA. This CDR3 is 13 amino acids long. V lost 7 bases to trimming and J lost 6 bases; unmatched junction nucleotides: 9. CDR3 in amino acids: CSARTGERKTQYF. The DNA for the CDR3 is TGCAGCGCCCGGACAGGGGAGCGGAAGACCCAGTACTTC.

This clone appeared a single time. The chain employs TRBV5-1 and TRBJ1-1, with D unclear. V dropped 0 bases and J dropped 1 base, with 7 bases sitting between them. The CDR3 covers 14 residues. The germline gives CDR1 SGHRS, CDR2 YFSETQ. The CDR3: CASSLVRKNTEAFF. The CDR3 DNA is TGCGCCAGCAGCTTGGTCAGAAAGAACACTGAAGCTTTCTTT.

The J gene is TRBJ2-5, the V gene TRBV7-8, with D possibly matching TRBD2 (6 bases). The CDR3 extends over 15 amino acids. The germline V gene has CDR1 SGHVS and CDR2 FQNEAQ. The V gene lost 8 bases and the J gene lost 3 bases, with 19 bases spanning the gap. The CDR3 DNA is TGTGCCAGCGCCTCCCGGGGAGGAGTCAAAGAGACCCAGTACTTC. Amino acids: CASASRGGVKETQYF.

This clone was seen just once. The chain has TRBV28 and TRBJ2-2; D might be TRBD1 (6 bases). CDR3 length: 15 amino acids. V lost 4 bases and J 1 base, leaving 10 bases between the germline ends. Germline CDR1 is MDHEN and CDR2 is SYDVKM. CDR3 in DNA: TGTGCCAGCAGTTCCGGGACACGGAACACCGGGGAGCTGTTTTTT. Encoded protein: CASSSGTRNTGELFF.

V gene TRBV27 combines with J gene TRBJ2-1, with D unresolved. The CDR3 totals 12 residues. Per germline, CDR1 MNHEY and CDR2 SMNVEV (reference sequence). Trimming shortened V by 3 bases and J by 6 bases, and 6 bases separated the two germline ends. CDR3 sequence reads: CASSFFGNEQFF. In nucleotides, the CDR3 is TGTGCCAGCAGTTTTTTCGGCAATGAGCAGTTCTTC.

The V call is TRBV6-5, the J call TRBJ2-5, with TRBD1 matching 9 bases. V dropped 5 bases and J dropped 5; count of bases not matched to a gene: 9. From germline, CDR1 is MNHEY and CDR2 SVGAGI. There are 15 residues in the CDR3. The CDR3 DNA follows: TGTGCCAGCAGTATCAACAGGGGGCGCGGGGAGACCCAGTACTTC. Residues: CASSINRGRGETQYF.

The CDR3 nucleotides read TGTGCCAGCAGTGGGACACAGAGCAATCAGCCCCAGCATTTT. Protein sequence: CASSGTQSNQPQHF. This chain joins TRBV2 and TRBJ1-5; D is possibly TRBD1 (5 bases). The V and J ends lost 4 bases and 1 base respectively, with 8 bases between them. This CDR3 has 14 residues. From germline, CDR1 is SNHLY and CDR2 FYNNEI.

This clone was detected once. This chain links TRBV19 with TRBJ2-5; 13 bases match TRBD2. From germline, CDR1 is LNHDA and CDR2 SQIVND (reference sequence). This CDR3 comprises 15 residues. V was pared by 5 bases and J by 7 bases, with 7 bases of the junction left unmatched. The CDR3 coding sequence is TGTGCCAGTAGTCAGACTAGCGGGGGGTTCGGGACCCAGTACTTC. It codes for CASSQTSGGFGTQYF.

This clone was counted a single time. This chain links TRBV7-6 with TRBJ2-3, with 10 nucleotides matching TRBD2. Per germline, CDR1 SGHVS and CDR2 FNYEAQ. The length of the CDR3 is 14 residues. The J segment lost 4 bases and the V segment lost 2 bases, leaving 0 bases of the junction unmatched. The CDR3 loop is CASSLLAGADTQYF. The CDR3 region has the DNA TGTGCCAGCAGCTTACTAGCGGGAGCAGATACGCAGTATTTT.

V gene TRBV25-1 combines with J gene TRBJ2-1; 9 bases agree with TRBD2. V trimming: 6 bases; J trimming: 8 bases; junction bases outside the gene matches: 5. This CDR3 has 13 residues. The V gene's germline CDR1 is MGHDK and CDR2 SYGVNS. As DNA, the CDR3 is TGTGCCAGCAGAGTTAGCGGGAGTCATGAGCAGTTCTTC. Its translation: CASRVSGSHEQFF.

In its sample, this clone was seen once. Sequence at one end of the junction differs from germline and may be a read error. V and J are TRBV19 and TRBJ2-7, with 7 bases that match TRBD1. Germline-derived CDR1 and CDR2 are LNHDA and SQIVND (reference sequence). The CDR3 runs to 13 residues. The CDR3 DNA reads as TGTGCCAGTAGTATTCGGGACAGCCCAATTCTGGTCTTC. Protein: CASSIRDSPILVF.

The chain uses TRBV11-2 and TRBJ2-7, with a tentative D call TRBD2 (7 bases). Germline-derived CDR1 and CDR2 are SGHAT and FQNNGV. V was trimmed by 3 bases and J by 5 bases, leaving 17 bases between them. The CDR3 extends over 15 amino acids. CDR3: CASSFDVGGVDEQYF. The CDR3 nucleotides are TGTGCCAGCAGCTTCGATGTAGGGGGGGTTGACGAGCAGTACTTC. Looking up the rest from reference TRBV11-2 and TRBJ2-7 gives the full variable domain: EAGVAQSPRYKIIEKRQSVAFWCNPISGHATLYWYQQILGQGPKLLIQFQNNGVVDDSQLPKDRFSAERLKGVDSTLKIQPAKLEDSAVYLCASSFDVGGVDEQYFGPGTRLTVT.

The rearrangement uses TRBV5-4 and TRBJ2-5; D gene uncertain. The CDR3 runs 11 residues. V was clipped by 3 bases and J by 4 bases, with 4 bases between them. The germline gives CDR1 SGHNT, CDR2 YYREEE (reference sequence). The chain's CDR3 is CASSSGETQYF. The CDR3 DNA reads TGTGCCAGCAGCTCCGGAGAGACCCAGTACTTC. The full variable domain, with the rest looked up from reference TRBV5-4 and TRBJ2-5, is ETGVTQSPTHLIKTRGQQVTLRCSSQSGHNTVSWYQQALGQGPQFIFQYYREEENGRGNFPPRFSGLQFPNYSSELNVNALELDDSALYLCASSSGETQYFGPGTRLLVL.

The chain has TRBV6-5 and TRBJ1-1; D is possibly TRBD1 (5 bases). The ends were cut back, 5 bases at V and 8 bases at J, with 12 bases in the middle. The CDR3 spans 12 residues. Germline CDR1 and CDR2: MNHEY and SVGAGI. CDR3 sequence reads: CASSPRQREAFF. For the CDR3, the DNA is TGTGCCAGCAGTCCGCGACAGAGGGAAGCTTTCTTT.

This chain connects TRBV7-2 to TRBJ1-1; 12 positions match TRBD1. This CDR3 is built from 16 residues. After removal of 1 base from V and 5 bases from J, the junction contained 5 bases not matched to a gene. Germline-derived CDR1 and CDR2 are SGHTA and FQGNSA. The CDR3 loop reads CASSLGGQGAATEAFF. DNA of the CDR3: TGTGCCAGCAGCTTAGGGGGACAGGGGGCAGCGACTGAAGCTTTCTTT.

The chain employs TRBV7-8 and TRBJ2-7; 7 bases are a match to TRBD1. Germline-derived CDR1 and CDR2 are SGHVS and FQNEAQ. V lost 0 bases to trimming and J lost 2 bases; unmatched junction nucleotides: 1. CDR3 size: 14 residues. Here the CDR3 DNA reads TGTGCCAGCAGCTTAGCGACAGGGACCTACGAGCAGTACTTC. Translated, it gives CASSLATGTYEQYF.